The next 20 T cell receptor beta chains were all read from a single sample in a study of T cells after yellow fever vaccination. One entry per CDR3 protein, called by TCRdb with MiXCR from the 5' RACE reads. The sample lists about 69,000 distinct CDR3 sequences, approximately 5.9% occurring once. The sample in question was CD4+ T cells sorted from PBMCs, obtained roughly 14 days after the first yellow fever vaccination. The source is a man aged 18 to 29 who received the YFV17D yellow fever vaccine.

This clonotype was counted many times. The chain carries TRBV18 and TRBJ2-2; 7 positions match TRBD1. V dropped 0 bases and J dropped 6; count of bases not matched to a gene: 4. The germline V gene encodes CDR1 KGHSH and CDR2 LQKENI. The CDR3 totals 15 residues. CDR3 in amino acids: CASSPPSTGSGELFF. The CDR3 nucleotides are TGTGCCAGCTCACCACCCTCGACAGGGTCCGGGGAGCTGTTTTTT.

Details on this clonotype: Being one base from a much bigger clone, this may be a read error. The chain links TRBV3-1 to TRBJ2-7, with D maybe TRBD2 (6 bases). The V gene's germline CDR1 is LGHDT and CDR2 YNNKEL (reference sequence). There are 18 residues in the CDR3. The DNA of the CDR3 is TGTACCAGCAGTTTACCGCAGGGTCTCGGGGGAGCGATCTACGAGCAGTACTTC. This codes for CTSSLPQGLGGAIYEQYF.

In its sample, this clonotype was seen many times. The chain couples TRBV7-2 to TRBJ1-5; D is undetermined. CDR1 is SGHTA and CDR2 is FQGNSA in the germline V gene. With 3 bases removed from V and 9 bases from J, the gap between germline ends came to 12 bases. This CDR3 comprises 13 residues. The CDR3 loop reads CASSFEGLGPQHF. In DNA form, the CDR3 reads TGTGCCAGCAGCTTTGAGGGATTAGGGCCCCAGCATTTT. Full variable domain (missing parts from reference TRBV7-2 and TRBJ1-5): GAGVSQSPSNKVTEKGKDVELRCDPISGHTALYWYRQSLGQGLEFLIYFQGNSAPDKSGLPSDRFSAERTGGSVSTLTIQRTQQEDSAVYLCASSFEGLGPQHFGDGTRLSIL.

Many counts were recorded for this clonotype. The chain couples TRBV5-1 to TRBJ2-3; no definite D call. In germline, CDR1 is SGHRS, CDR2 YFSETQ. The CDR3 sequence is 14 residues long. V gave up 1 base and J gave up 4 bases, with 10 bases separating them. The CDR3 protein is CASSLNPPADTQYF. The CDR3 DNA reads as TGCGCCAGCAGCTTGAATCCGCCGGCAGATACGCAGTATTTT.

This clonotype was detected many times. V is TRBV12-3 or TRBV12-4 and J is TRBJ1-5, with TRBD1 identical over 8 bases. The J segment lost 14 bases and the V segment lost 5 bases, leaving 8 bases of the junction unmatched. The CDR3 has 12 amino acids. CDR3 loop: CASSQNWGQEHF. In nucleotides, the CDR3 is TGTGCCAGCAGTCAAAATTGGGGACAGGAGCATTTT.

This clonotype was counted at least ten times. The V call is TRBV7-2, the J call TRBJ2-1; D is possibly TRBD1 or TRBD2 (5 bases each). Germline CDR1 is SGHTA and CDR2 is FQGNSA. The germline V and J ends were trimmed by 6 bases and 9 bases, with 15 bases remaining between them. The CDR3 contains 13 residues. The CDR3 is CASRGRSSGEQFF. CDR3 coding DNA: TGTGCCAGCAGGGGACGGTCTAGTGGTGAGCAGTTCTTC.

This clonotype was counted at least ten times. The chain joins TRBV5-1 to TRBJ2-1; maybe TRBD2 (5 bases). The V end lost 0 bases, the J end lost 4 bases, and 11 bases lay between the germline ends. CDR1 is SGHRS, CDR2 YFSETQ, per germline. The CDR3 is 15 amino acids. The CDR3 sequence: CASSLEAVRYNEQFF. CDR3 nucleotides: TGCGCCAGCAGCTTGGAAGCGGTAAGGTACAATGAGCAGTTCTTC.

There are many counts of this clonotype. The rearrangement joins TRBV7-9 to TRBJ1-5; D is uncertain. CDR3 length equals 13 residues. Trimming pared 5 bases from V and 7 bases from J, leaving 12 bases between. Germline V gives CDR1 SEHNR, CDR2 FQNEAQ (reference sequence). CDR3 residues: CASSPPSGQPQHF. CDR3 bases: TGTGCCAGCAGCCCCCCCTCCGGGCAGCCCCAGCATTTT.

This clonotype was counted ten times or more. This sequence joins TRBV6-2 or TRBV6-3 and TRBJ2-7; no reliable D call. The CDR3 is 14 amino acids. Per germline, CDR1 MNHEY and CDR2 SVGEGT. V was shortened by 2 bases and J by 6 bases, with 14 bases between the two germline ends. The CDR3 DNA sequence: TGTGCCAGCAGTTACCCTCCTCCGGTAACCGAGCAGTACGTC. This codes for CASSYPPPVTEQYV.

There are many counts of this clonotype. The chain employs TRBV12-3 or TRBV12-4 and TRBJ1-1; TRBD1 might be the D (5 bases). V gave up 4 bases and J gave up 1 base, with 10 bases separating them. The CDR3 totals 14 residues. CDR3: CASSSRTTNTEAFF. The CDR3 nucleotides read TGTGCCAGCAGTTCCCGGACAACGAACACTGAAGCTTTCTTT.

This clonotype was observed many times. The gene calls are TRBV7-6 and TRBJ2-5; 14 nucleotides align to TRBD2. CDR1 and CDR2 from the germline V gene are SGHVS and FNYEAQ. This CDR3 is 15 amino acids long. V shed 6 bases and J 5 bases; nucleotides not matched to a gene: 5. CDR3 nucleotides: TGTGCCAGCAGGACGGGACTAGCGGGGGTTGAGACCCAGTACTTC. Amino acids: CASRTGLAGVETQYF.

A few counts support this clonotype. J is TRBJ2-7 and V is TRBV5-1, with unresolved D. Trimming removed 4 bases from V and 0 bases from J, with 11 bases in between. The germline V gene has CDR1 SGHRS and CDR2 YFSETQ. The CDR3 is 14 amino acids. The chain's CDR3 is CASSPGHNSYEQYF. For the CDR3, the DNA is TGCGCCAGCAGCCCGGGCCACAACTCCTACGAGCAGTACTTC.

This clonotype was observed at least ten times. The gene calls are TRBV7-8 and TRBJ1-1; 7 bases agree with TRBD1. V shed 5 bases, J shed 11 bases, and the junction held 5 bases outside the gene matches. This CDR3 comprises 11 residues. CDR1 SGHVS and CDR2 FQNEAQ come from the germline V gene. The CDR3 coding sequence is TGTGCCAGCAGCCGCGACAGGGCGGCTTTCTTT. This gives the protein CASSRDRAAFF.

Many counts were recorded for this clonotype. V gene TRBV18 combines with J gene TRBJ1-1; TRBD1 aligns across 8 bases. From germline, CDR1 is KGHSH and CDR2 LQKENI. The CDR3 has 14 amino acids. The V gene end was trimmed by 6 bases and the J gene end by 4 bases; junction bases not matched to a gene: 7. The CDR3 loop reads CASSPITGGTEAFF. The DNA of the CDR3 is TGTGCCAGCTCTCCTATTACAGGGGGCACTGAAGCTTTCTTT.

This clonotype was detected many times. The V call is TRBV5-1, the J call TRBJ1-1; maybe TRBD1 (5 bases). Germline CDR1 SGHRS, CDR2 YFSETQ. The CDR3 extends over 14 amino acids. Trimming took 0 bases from V and 6 from J, leaving 12 bases between them. CDR3 region: CASSLGRGTAEAFF. CDR3 sequence (DNA): TGCGCCAGCAGCTTGGGTCGGGGGACGGCTGAAGCTTTCTTT.

At least ten counts were recorded for this clonotype. This chain uses TRBV18 with TRBJ1-1; a weak D match, TRBD1 (6 bases). The germline V gene has CDR1 KGHSH and CDR2 LQKENI. Trimming took off 3 bases at V and 0 bases at J, with 8 bases between the two ends. There are 14 residues in the CDR3. The CDR3 reads CASSPDRVNTEAFF. CDR3 nucleotides: TGTGCCAGCTCACCGGACAGAGTGAACACTGAAGCTTTCTTT.

This clonotype was detected ten times or more. The chain links TRBV20-1 to TRBJ1-5; a possible D gene is TRBD1 (5 bases). The V gene lost 6 bases and the J gene lost 6 bases, with 18 bases spanning the gap. The CDR3 runs to 14 residues. Germline CDR1 reads DFQATT; CDR2 reads SNEGSKA (reference sequence). CDR3 nucleotide sequence: TGCAGTGCGGGCGGGGCTCTTAGGGGTCAGCCCCAGCATTTT. It encodes CSAGGALRGQPQHF.

This clonotype was picked up many times. The chain is built from TRBV20-1 and TRBJ1-6, with D possibly being TRBD1 (5 bases). V shed 1 base and J shed 0 bases, with 10 bases lying between them. The CDR3 runs to 16 residues. The germline gives CDR1 DFQATT, CDR2 SNEGSKA (reference sequence). The CDR3 here is CSARVAGSSYNSPLHF. The CDR3 region has the DNA TGCAGTGCTAGAGTTGCAGGGAGCTCCTATAATTCACCCCTCCACTTT.

This clonotype was recorded many times. V and J are TRBV12-3 or TRBV12-4 and TRBJ1-2, with a possible D match to TRBD1 (5 bases). The CDR3 has 15 amino acids. V gave up 0 bases and J gave up 4 bases, with 12 bases separating them. CDR3 in amino acids: CASSLAGGRAYGYTF. The DNA for the CDR3 is TGTGCCAGCAGTTTAGCTGGGGGGAGGGCCTATGGCTACACCTTC.

This clonotype was seen at least ten times. The chain combines TRBV6-5 with TRBJ2-7; D is possibly TRBD2 (6 bases). The length of the CDR3 is 14 residues. The V and J ends lost 0 bases and 4 bases respectively, with 10 bases between them. CDR1 MNHEY and CDR2 SVGAGI come from the germline V gene. DNA for the CDR3: TGTGCCAGCAGTTACTCGCGGGAAACGTACGAGCAGTACGTC. Protein: CASSYSRETYEQYV.